This is a list of T cell receptor beta chains from one sample in a study of early T cells in non-severe SARS-CoV-2 infection. TCRdb analysed the 5' RACE reads with MiXCR anew, one entry per CDR3 protein. The sample lists 100,000 to 150,000 distinct CDR3 sequences, 15% seen once, with less than 25% in the top ten. The source material was whole blood. These TCRs come from an adult who was a healthcare worker with PCR-confirmed SARS-CoV-2 infection or an uninfected control (not recorded which). CDR3s include the opening cysteine and the closing phenylalanine or tryptophan. Each record gives: clone size, V gene, J gene, D gene, CDR3 protein, CDR3 DNA. The D gene is left open where the match is weak. Clone size is given for some rows only: seen once, a few or many times, or a class if the clone is expanded.

>.|TRBV7-9|TRBJ1-1|.
CASRFTGNTEAFF
TGTGCCAGCAGATTTACAGGGAACACTGAAGCTTTCTTT
>.|TRBV19|TRBJ1-5|.
CASQFGQNQPQHF
TGTGCCAGTCAATTTGGCCAGAATCAGCCCCAGCATTTT
>.|TRBV5-1|TRBJ1-1|.
CASSLAGTLAFF
TGCGCCAGCAGCTTGGCCGGGACATTGGCTTTCTTT
>few|TRBV6-1|TRBJ1-4|.
CASSDMTTNEKLFF
TGTGCCAGCAGTGATATGACAACTAATGAAAAACTGTTTTTT
>few|TRBV9|TRBJ2-7|.
CASSVSAFSYEQYF
TGTGCCAGCAGCGTAAGTGCATTCTCCTACGAGCAGTACTTC
>few|TRBV19|TRBJ1-2|TRBD1
CASKPTGGSMGYTF
TGTGCCAGTAAGCCTACAGGGGGCTCTATGGGCTACACCTTC
>.|TRBV4-1|TRBJ2-2|.
CASSQVGRQPRTGELFF
TGCGCCAGCAGCCAAGTGGGCCGACAGCCTCGCACCGGGGAGCTGTTTTTT
>.|TRBV10-2|TRBJ2-2|TRBD2
CASSLLGAGGRTGELFF
TGCGCCAGCAGTCTTTTAGGAGCGGGGGGGCGCACCGGGGAGCTGTTTTTT
>.|TRBV6-6|TRBJ1-1|.
CASSYLRTGNTEAFF
TGTGCCAGCAGTTACTTAAGAACCGGGAACACTGAAGCTTTCTTT
>few|TRBV7-9|TRBJ2-3|.
CASSPGQNTQYF
TGTGCCAGCAGCCCAGGACAAAATACGCAGTATTTT
>.|TRBV27|TRBJ2-2|.
CASRSATGSAGELFF
TGTGCCAGCAGATCCGCAACAGGGTCGGCCGGGGAGCTGTTTTTT
>few|TRBV27|TRBJ1-4|.
CASSPLGQPANEKLFF
TGTGCCAGCAGTCCCCTCGGACAACCCGCTAATGAAAAACTGTTTTTT
>.|TRBV29-1|TRBJ1-2|.
CSVRDFKGGYTF
TGCAGCGTGCGGGACTTTAAAGGGGGCTACACCTTC
>many|TRBV5-5|TRBJ2-3|.
CASRSHRRVQPSPLEDTQYF
TGTGCCAGCAGATCCCATCGACGGGTCCAGCCTTCGCCTTTAGAGGATACGCAGTATTTT
>few|TRBV7-6|TRBJ2-1|TRBD1
CASSSDRTKFF
TGTGCCAGCAGCTCGGACAGGACGAAGTTCTTC
>few|TRBV7-6|TRBJ2-3|.
CASSSQGGTTDTQYF
TGTGCCAGCAGCTCCCAGGGGGGGACGACAGATACGCAGTATTTT
>many|TRBV11-2|TRBJ2-3|.
CASSLGQVVTDTQYF
TGTGCCAGCAGCTTAGGGCAGGTTGTCACAGATACGCAGTATTTT
>few|TRBV20-1|TRBJ2-3|TRBD2
CSAGGTSGDTDTQYF
TGCAGTGCTGGGGGGACTAGCGGGGACACAGATACGCAGTATTTT
>.|TRBV29-1|TRBJ2-7|.
CSVGTTYEQYF
TGCAGCGTCGGTACCACGTACGAGCAGTACTTC
>many|TRBV5-5|TRBJ2-7|.
CASSSEGGSSYEQYF
TGTGCCAGCAGCTCCGAAGGGGGGTCGTCCTACGAGCAGTACTTC
>.|TRBV20-1|TRBJ1-2|.
CSDDGYTF
TGCAGTGATGACGGCTACACCTTC
>.|TRBV14|TRBJ2-4|TRBD2
CASSQDRMRGAIQYF
TGTGCCAGCAGCCAAGATAGGATGCGGGGGGCCATTCAGTACTTC
>few|TRBV15|TRBJ2-7|.
CATSRDHLPKYF
TGTGCCACCAGCAGAGATCATCTCCCCAAGTACTTC
>.|TRBV5-1|TRBJ2-5|.
CASRSEANQETQYF
TGCGCCAGCAGGAGCGAAGCCAACCAAGAGACCCAGTACTTC
>.|TRBV6-5|TRBJ2-1|TRBD2
CASSPTGGGSYNEQFF
TGTGCCAGCAGTCCCACCGGGGGGGGCTCCTACAATGAGCAGTTCTTC
>few|TRBV20-1|TRBJ2-5|TRBD2
CSALLAGGLKTQYF
TGCAGTGCTTTACTAGCGGGGGGGCTCAAGACCCAGTACTTC
>medium-sized|TRBV12-3/TRBV12-4|TRBJ1-1|TRBD1
CASSRPGQGWAEAFF
TGTGCCAGCAGTCGACCGGGACAGGGGTGGGCTGAAGCTTTCTTT
>many|TRBV10-3|TRBJ2-1|TRBD2
CAISGGGDFYNEQFF
TGTGCCATCAGTGGCGGGGGGGACTTCTACAATGAGCAGTTCTTC
>.|TRBV2|TRBJ1-2|TRBD1
CASSPRQGDNYGYTF
TGTGCCAGCAGTCCTCGACAGGGGGATAACTATGGCTACACCTTC
>few|TRBV5-1|TRBJ1-2|TRBD1
CASSPDREVNGYTF
TGCGCCAGCAGCCCCGACAGGGAGGTGAATGGCTACACCTTC
>few|TRBV9|TRBJ1-1|.
CASTKGWQGRTEAFF
TGTGCCAGCACAAAGGGTTGGCAGGGGAGGACTGAAGCTTTCTTT
>few|TRBV7-8|TRBJ2-7|TRBD1
CASSNNRQGWSEQYF
TGTGCCAGCAGCAACAATCGACAGGGATGGAGCGAGCAGTACTTC
>.|TRBV6-5|TRBJ1-4|.
CASSYSTGSEKLFF
TGTGCCAGCAGTTACTCGACAGGATCCGAAAAACTGTTTTTT
>few|TRBV9|TRBJ2-3|.
CASSGGRSTDTQYF
TGTGCCAGCAGCGGGGGGAGGTCGACAGATACGCAGTATTTT
>few|TRBV10-3|TRBJ1-5|TRBD1
CAISESGTANQPQHF
TGTGCCATCAGTGAGTCGGGGACAGCTAATCAGCCCCAGCATTTT
>few|TRBV6-9|TRBJ1-5|.
CASSRQDISSNQPQHF
TGTGCCAGCAGTCGTCAGGACATCTCTAGCAATCAGCCCCAGCATTTT
>few|TRBV20-1|TRBJ2-1|TRBD2
CSVSSGGLLSNEQFF
TGCAGTGTTTCGAGCGGGGGCCTTCTCTCCAATGAGCAGTTCTTC
>.|TRBV19|TRBJ1-6|.
CASSIEARSPLHF
TGTGCCAGTAGTATAGAGGCGAGATCACCCCTCCACTTT
>many|TRBV10-3|TRBJ2-7|.
CAISESLGPYEQYF
TGTGCCATCAGTGAGTCGTTGGGTCCCTACGAGCAGTACTTC
>.|TRBV12-3/TRBV12-4|TRBJ1-5|.
CASSLTGLPDQPQHF
TGTGCCAGCAGTTTGACCGGGCTGCCGGATCAGCCCCAGCATTTT
>.|TRBV29-1|TRBJ1-5|.
CSVRQGSNQPQHF
TGCAGCGTGAGGCAGGGTAGCAATCAGCCCCAGCATTTT
>few|TRBV20-1|TRBJ2-7|.
CSARSLPGGPHEQYF
TGCAGTGCTAGAAGCCTTCCCGGCGGACCCCACGAGCAGTACTTC
>few|TRBV12-3/TRBV12-4|TRBJ2-1|TRBD2
CATSVTGTSGGEQFF
TGTGCCACCTCTGTAACCGGGACTAGCGGGGGAGAGCAGTTCTTC
>few|TRBV13|TRBJ2-1|.
CASSPQGTYNEQFF
TGTGCCAGCAGCCCTCAAGGGACTTACAATGAGCAGTTCTTC
>.|TRBV7-9|TRBJ1-3|.
CASSAMGTSGNTIYF
TGTGCCAGCAGCGCCATGGGAACGTCTGGAAACACCATATATTTT
>few|TRBV3-1|TRBJ1-6|.
CASSLDRRNSPLHF
TGTGCCAGCAGCCTCGACAGGAGAAATTCACCCCTCCACTTT
>.|TRBV20-1|TRBJ1-4|.
CSAREDGRLFF
TGCAGTGCTAGAGAGGACGGGAGACTGTTTTTT
>.|TRBV12-3/TRBV12-4|TRBJ1-1|.
CASSLGALNTEAFF
TGTGCCAGCAGCCTCGGGGCCTTAAACACTGAAGCTTTCTTT
>few|TRBV6-6|TRBJ1-5|.
CASSSTAGQPQHF
TGTGCCAGCAGTTCCACCGCAGGGCAGCCCCAGCATTTT
>few|TRBV12-3/TRBV12-4|TRBJ2-6|.
CASRSGGSGANVLTF
TGTGCCAGCAGGTCTGGGGGCTCTGGGGCCAACGTCCTGACTTTC
>.|TRBV20-1|TRBJ1-6|.
CSASEAGERRSPLHF
TGCAGTGCTAGTGAAGCAGGGGAGAGGAGGTCACCCCTCCACTTT
>few|TRBV7-6|TRBJ2-3|.
CASSPLVGATDTQYF
TGTGCCAGCAGCCCTCTAGTGGGGGCCACAGATACGCAGTATTTT
>.|TRBV2|TRBJ2-1|.
CASRDSGYNEQFF
TGTGCCAGCAGGGATAGCGGATACAATGAGCAGTTCTTC
>few|TRBV6-2/TRBV6-3|TRBJ2-5|TRBD2
CASSPRRRLAGEETQYF
TGTGCCAGCAGTCCCAGGCGGAGACTAGCGGGGGAGGAGACCCAGTACTTC
>.|TRBV29-1|TRBJ2-1|TRBD1
CSVGGGQGSYNEQFF
TGCAGCGTTGGGGGGGGACAGGGCTCCTACAATGAGCAGTTCTTC